This T cell receptor beta chain is from a study of cytomegalovirus exposure and HLA in healthy donors. Overall study findings and caveats: In the analysis, some V segments, TRBV6-2 and TRBV6-3 included, were excluded as indistinguishable.

Germline V gives CDR1 SGHTA, CDR2 FQGNSA. The CDR3 runs 13 residues. V was cut by 5 bases and J by 4 bases, with 11 bases left in between. Details on this clone: Its antigen is currently unknown.

Researchers ran the PCR with 60 Vbeta and 13 Jbeta primers. Produced via immunoSEQ multiplex PCR; TCRdb's table is partial and in-frame only. The table records about 85,000 clones, about 80% of them present only once. Sequenced: PBMCs. J is TRBJ1-1 and V is TRBV7-2, with D perhaps TRBD1 (6 bases). The sequence was obtained from a woman aged 45-65 years in good health and CMV-seropositive. The CDR3: CASSPSGVTEAFF. In DNA, the CDR3 is TGTGCCAGCAGCCCGTCAGGGGTCACTGAAGCTTTCTTT.